One and the same sample provided the 12 T cell receptor beta chains below, sequenced in a study of neurological immune-mediated disorders. TCRdb ran MiXCR on the 5' RACE reads and lists one entry per CDR3 protein. Altogether more than 70,000 distinct CDR3 sequences are present, about a tenth being singletons, with the ten largest covering roughly 2%. Sequenced input: PBMCs. The source of these receptors is a man aged 35 to 55 in good health.

This clonotype was observed many times. The chain is built from TRBV12-3 or TRBV12-4 and TRBJ1-5, with D unresolved. The CDR3 covers 13 residues. Between the trimmed V and J ends, which lost 3 bases and 7 bases, there was a span of 10 bases. The CDR3 region is CASSLGPTQPQHF. The CDR3 bases are TGTGCCAGCAGTTTGGGTCCCACCCAGCCCCAGCATTTT.

This clonotype has more than one count but fewer than ten. V and J are TRBV21-1 and TRBJ2-1; TRBD2 reflects the table's D call only, with no check against the DNA. TRBV21-1 is listed as a pseudogene. The length of the CDR3 is 16 residues. Here the CDR3 reads CASSNPGLAGVNEQFF. CDR3 sequence (DNA): TGTGCCAGCAGCAATCCGGGACTAGCGGGAGTCAATGAGCAGTTCTTC.

Ten or more counts support this clonotype. The genes are TRBV12-3 or TRBV12-4 and TRBJ1-5, with 9 positions matching TRBD1. J lost 4 bases, V lost 2 bases, and 6 bases had no gene match. The CDR3 loop spans 16 amino acids. The CDR3 reads CASSLMTGTGNQPQHF. The CDR3 coding sequence is TGTGCCAGCAGTTTAATGACCGGGACAGGGAATCAGCCCCAGCATTTT.

This clonotype was counted ten times or more. This chain joins TRBV11-2 and TRBJ2-7, with D hard to call. The length of the CDR3 is 12 residues. Germline V gene sequence: CDR1 SGHAT, CDR2 FQNNGV. Trimming shortened V by 5 bases and J by 9 bases, and 14 bases separated the two germline ends. The CDR3 sequence is CASSPWASRQYF. In DNA form, the CDR3 reads TGTGCCAGCAGCCCCTGGGCCTCGAGGCAGTACTTC.

This clonotype was seen repeatedly, ten times or more. The chain uses TRBV11-2 and TRBJ1-1; TRBD1 matches 9 bases. Trimming cost V 0 bases and J 4 bases; bases outside gene matches: 6. The CDR3 sequence is 16 residues long. The germline gives CDR1 SGHAT, CDR2 FQNNGV. CDR3 sequence (DNA): TGTGCCAGCAGCTTAGAGGTACGACAGGGGGGCACTGAAGCTTTCTTT. Translated, it gives CASSLEVRQGGTEAFF.

This clonotype was seen many times. V usage is TRBV5-1 and J usage is TRBJ2-1; TRBD2 matches 12 bases. J lost 7 bases, V lost 1 base, and 9 bases had no gene match. Germline V lookup: CDR1 SGHRS, CDR2 YFSETQ. CDR3 length equals 17 residues. The CDR3 reads CASSLSLTSGGWNEQFF. The CDR3 DNA follows: TGCGCCAGCAGCTTGTCTCTTACTAGCGGGGGGTGGAATGAGCAGTTCTTC.

Ten or more counts support this clonotype. The chain is built from TRBV7-2 and TRBJ2-7, with 8 nucleotides matching TRBD1. With 3 bases clipped from V and 4 bases from J, the junction kept 5 bases outside the gene matches. This CDR3 is built from 14 residues. Looked up from germline, CDR1 is SGHTA and CDR2 is FQGNSA. The chain's CDR3 is CASSFGTGAYEQYF. The CDR3 DNA follows: TGTGCCAGCAGCTTCGGGACAGGAGCTTACGAGCAGTACTTC.

At least ten counts were recorded for this clonotype. The chain carries TRBV6-5 and TRBJ1-2, with TRBD1 as a possible D gene (6 bases). Germline V gene sequence: CDR1 MNHEY, CDR2 SVGAGI. The CDR3 sequence is 15 residues long. Between the trimmed V and J ends, which lost 2 bases and 7 bases, there was a span of 17 bases. In DNA form, the CDR3 reads TGTGCCAGCAGTTACAGCCCACGGGGGCGCCGTGGCTACACCTTC. It encodes CASSYSPRGRRGYTF.

This clonotype was seen many times. The V and J genes are TRBV28 and TRBJ1-1; D perhaps matches TRBD1 (6 bases). CDR3 length equals 15 residues. Trimming left V 8 bases short and J 0 bases short, with 16 bases between. From germline, CDR1 is MDHEN and CDR2 SYDVKM. The CDR3 here is CASQAAGAMNTEAFF. In nucleotides, the CDR3 is TGTGCCAGCCAGGCCGCAGGGGCCATGAACACTGAAGCTTTCTTT. The full variable domain, in which reference TRBV28 and TRBJ1-1 provide the parts outside the CDR3, is DVKVTQSSRYLVKRTGEKVFLECVQDMDHENMFWYRQDPGLGLRLIYFSYDVKMKEKGDIPEGYSVSREKKERFSLILESASTNQTSMYLCASQAAGAMNTEAFFGQGTRLTVV.

V gene TRBV20-1 combines with J gene TRBJ1-1; no reliable D call. Looked up from germline, CDR1 is DFQATT and CDR2 is SNEGSKA (reference sequence). CDR3 length equals 15 residues. V lost 0 bases and J lost 0, with 11 bases in between. The CDR3 DNA reads as TGCAGTGCTAGAGATGAAGAGACCATGAACACTGAAGCTTTCTTT. Translated: CSARDEETMNTEAFF.

This clonotype came up many times. This rearrangement joins TRBV10-3 to TRBJ2-3; 8 bases match TRBD1. CDR1 and CDR2 from the germline V gene are ENHRY and SYGVKD. Trimming took 7 bases from V and 4 from J; bases not matched to a gene: 10. This CDR3 has 15 residues. In DNA form, the CDR3 reads TGTGCCATCAAAGGATGGACAGGGACATCAGATACGCAGTATTTT. Translating gives CAIKGWTGTSDTQYF.

This clonotype was counted many times. The chain couples TRBV7-9 to TRBJ2-1, with D possibly TRBD2 on 6 matching bases. The CDR3 has 15 amino acids. Between the trimmed V and J ends, which lost 6 bases and 0 bases, there was a span of 12 bases. Germline CDR1 reads SEHNR; CDR2 reads FQNEAQ (reference sequence). CDR3 protein: CASSPGTRSYNEQFF. CDR3 nucleotides: TGTGCCAGCAGTCCCGGGACTCGCTCCTACAATGAGCAGTTCTTC.